Each of the 9 T cell receptor beta chains below was sequenced from the same sample in a study of post-analysis software for immune sequencing data (dated by TCRdb to the mid-2010s). These receptors' targets are unknown. To prepare the library, PCR was applied. Reads for this sample came from an Illumina HiSeq 2500. Unique molecular identifiers were incorporated into TCR beta cDNA libraries to reduce PCR and sequencing biases. TCRdb trimmed public reads at Q25 via fastp, called clones via MiXCR and kept in-frame beta chains. Merged by CDR3 protein, the rows form single entries marked with the most common genes and DNA. The sample contains some 260,000 distinct CDR3 sequences, 36% of them found a single time. The top ten clones comprise 4% to 6% of the sample. The full study reports these points: Patients showed significantly higher frequencies than controls for roughly five TRBV segments, among them TRBV5-6, TRBV5-1 and TRBV20-1.

Input material: blood. The receptor source for this set is a girl aged 5 to 17 with multiple sclerosis.

The chain combines TRBV6-1 with TRBJ1-5; D unclear. CDR3 length equals 14 residues. The V gene's germline CDR1 is MNHNS and CDR2 SASEGT. In DNA, the CDR3 is TGTGTCAGTCAACACCCATTGGGAAATCAGCCCCAGCATTTT. Protein: CVSQHPLGNQPQHF.

This clonotype was picked up one time. This chain uses TRBV20-1 with TRBJ2-7; 10 bases align to TRBD2. After removal of 6 bases from V and 2 bases from J, the junction contained 7 bases not matched to a gene. The length of the CDR3 is 14 residues. Germline CDR1 reads DFQATT; CDR2 reads SNEGSKA (reference sequence). This chain's CDR3 is CSATLAGAPYEQYF. CDR3 DNA: TGCAGTGCGACGCTAGCGGGAGCCCCCTACGAGCAGTACTTC.

The V and J genes are TRBV28 and TRBJ2-1; maybe TRBD2 (6 bases). V dropped 1 base and J dropped 7 bases, with 8 bases sitting between them. Germline CDR1 reads MDHEN; CDR2 reads SYDVKM. CDR3 length equals 13 residues. CDR3: CASSLSGSNEQFF. The CDR3 DNA sequence: TGTGCCAGCAGTTTATCCGGGAGTAATGAGCAGTTCTTC.

This clonotype was counted many times. This sequence joins TRBV5-1 and TRBJ2-1, with TRBD2 identical over 7 bases. CDR3 size: 16 residues. Germline V lookup: CDR1 SGHRS, CDR2 YFSETQ. The J segment lost 2 bases and the V segment lost 0 bases, leaving 5 bases of the junction unmatched. The CDR3 is CASSLGVAGAYNEQFF. DNA for the CDR3: TGCGCCAGCAGCTTGGGAGTTGCGGGGGCCTACAATGAGCAGTTCTTC.

This clonotype was counted ten times or more. The chain carries TRBV29-1 and TRBJ2-1, with D possibly matching TRBD2 (5 bases). Germline CDR1 SQVTM, CDR2 ANQGSEA. The ends were cut back, 4 bases at V and 2 bases at J, with 12 bases in the middle. This CDR3 is built from 14 residues. The CDR3 loop reads CSVGVSEAYNEQFF. The DNA for the CDR3 is TGCAGCGTTGGGGTTAGCGAAGCCTACAATGAGCAGTTCTTC.

The CDR3 DNA reads TGTGCCTGGAGTGCCCACATTGGGGGCTATGGCTACACCTTC. The encoded protein is CAWSAHIGGYGYTF. The chain uses TRBV30 and TRBJ1-2, with D maybe TRBD1 (5 bases). This CDR3 has 14 amino acids. The V gene's germline CDR1 is GTSNPN and CDR2 SVGIG (reference sequence). V lost 1 base and J lost 4, with 13 bases in between.

This clonotype was seen many times. The V and J genes are TRBV5-1 and TRBJ2-3; 7 positions match TRBD1. There are 14 residues in the CDR3. The V gene end was trimmed by 5 bases and the J gene end by 1 base; junction bases not matched to a gene: 4. CDR1 and CDR2 (germline): SGHRS, YFSETQ. This CDR3 is CASRLDRGTDTQYF. The CDR3 coding sequence is TGCGCCAGCAGACTCGACAGGGGCACAGATACGCAGTATTTT.

A single count supports this clonotype. This sequence may be a read error, since a much larger clone differs from it by one base. V usage is TRBV29-1 and J usage is TRBJ2-3; D is ambiguous. In germline, CDR1 is SQVTM, CDR2 ANQGSEA. The ends were cut back, 6 bases at V and 6 bases at J, with 22 bases in the middle. The CDR3 is made up of 15 amino acids. The CDR3 bases are TGCAGCGTGCGCCCTCAGGCCCTCGCGGCGGATACGCAGTATTTT. Translating gives CSVRPQALAADTQYF.

This clonotype was counted at least ten times. This sequence joins TRBV11-2 and TRBJ2-4; 9 bases map to TRBD2. The CDR3 has 18 amino acids. Germline CDR1 is SGHAT and CDR2 is FQNNGV. The junction had 15 bases not matched to a gene; V was cut back by 5 bases and J by 4 bases. The CDR3 spells CASSPRGVAGGLKNIQYF. CDR3 nucleotide sequence: TGTGCCAGCAGCCCCCGAGGTGTTGCGGGGGGGCTAAAAAACATTCAGTACTTC.